Included here is one TCR beta chain sequence, with context. These data originate in a study of blood T cell repertoires in COVID-19. For the study at large: Collection of acute and convalescent COVID-19 samples took place in the United States, Italy and Spain. Sources were T cells, B-cell-depleted T cells, or PBMCs; the material itself was cDNA or gDNA.

Living in 24 US areas, the participants were between about 18 and 90 years of age. In assigning cohorts, the study relied on participant-reported clinical history. The V segment lost 5 bases and the J segment 10 bases; nucleotides outside the gene matches: 10. Per germline, CDR1 MNHEY and CDR2 SVGAGI. There are 15 residues in the CDR3. Method: immunoSEQ multiplex PCR; TCRdb's copy keeps in-frame clones and lacks some. The sample holds about 200,000 clones, around 86% seen once. The sequence was obtained from a man aged 35 to 55 with acute COVID-19. Sequencing input: PBMCs or T cells enriched from blood (not recorded which). The chain is built from TRBV6-5 and TRBJ1-6; 8 bases are shared with TRBD1. The CDR3, as DNA: TGTGCCAGCAGTAACTTAACAGGGGGATTCTCACCCCTCCACTTT. Translation gives CASSNLTGGFSPLHF.